This TCR beta chain was obtained from a study of cytomegalovirus exposure and HLA in healthy donors. Germline CDR1 and CDR2: MNHNY and SVGAGI (reference sequence). V shed 7 bases and J 3 bases; nucleotides not matched to a gene: 12. The CDR3 contains 15 residues. Both 60 Vbeta primers and 13 Jbeta primers went into the PCR. Measured with immunoSEQ multiplex PCR; TCRdb has only the in-frame clones, and not every one. The sample holds approximately 140,000 clones; 60% to 85% are singletons and the top ten take approximately 6%. Sequencing was performed on PBMCs. The gene calls are TRBV6-6 and TRBJ2-7; 7 bases line up with TRBD2. The TCR originated in a man in his fifties or sixties in good health and CMV-seropositive. The CDR3 spells CASTQREGVGYEQYF. The DNA of the CDR3 is TGTGCCAGCACCCAGCGGGAAGGGGTCGGCTACGAGCAGTACTTC.